Reported below is one TCR beta chain. Its antigen is not identified. With a J-beta primer mix and a sample-barcoded 5' primer, a second PCR ran about 6 to 11 cycles. TCRdb reprocessed the 5' RACE reads with MiXCR, giving one entry per CDR3 protein. The table lists approximately 730,000 distinct CDR3 sequences, roughly 47% of them singletons. This entry belongs to a study of blood T cells in healthy people across ages. The CDR3 runs to 16 residues. Trimming cost V 6 bases and J 9 bases; bases outside gene matches: 16. Whole-study results and caveats: Whereas aged donors had fewer naive CD4+ cells, long-lived donors had more of them and higher diversity.

Sequenced sample: blood. This TCR derives from a woman aged 60-70 years in good health. V is TRBV12-3 or TRBV12-4 and J is TRBJ2-1, with TRBD2 matching over 8 bases. CDR3 bases: TGTGCCAGCAGCCCCTTGGGACTAGGAATACAAGGTGAGCAGTTCTTC. Its translation is CASSPLGLGIQGEQFF.